Sequencing of this T cell receptor (beta chain) was carried out in a study of cytomegalovirus exposure and HLA in healthy donors. CDR1 is SGHRS and CDR2 is YFSETQ in the germline V gene. This CDR3 contains 13 residues. V was cut by 4 bases and J by 2 bases, with 9 bases left in between. The primer mix had 60 Vbeta and 13 Jbeta primers. Authors' analysis steps: The count from a later analysis was some 83 million unique TCR beta chains, some 12 million of them shared. Produced via immunoSEQ multiplex PCR; TCRdb's table is partial and in-frame only. That table is the source of V, J and clone size, and D and trimming were worked out from the DNA. Counted here are roughly 160,000 clones, roughly 85% occurring once; the ten biggest clones make up 2% to 2.5%. With regard to this clone: Its antigen is currently unknown.

General study points: Later, an analysis found that common viral pathogens appeared to be linked with several of the most significant clusters.

The chain links TRBV5-1 to TRBJ1-1; D is uncertain. Sequenced input: PBMCs. The source of this sequence is a man between 35 and 55 years old in good health and CMV-seronegative. The CDR3 region is CASSPRINTEAFF. The CDR3 DNA sequence: TGCGCCAGCAGCCCTAGGATAAACACTGAAGCTTTCTTT.